This record covers a single T cell receptor beta chain. Its antigen remains undetermined. No much larger clone is present one base from it, and per-base qualities are unavailable. The same CDR3 is also encoded by other DNA sequences in this sample. CDR1 PRHDT and CDR2 FYEKMQ are derived from the germline V gene (reference sequence). Relative to germline, V is 8 bases shorter and J is 2 bases shorter, with 18 bases between their ends. Spanning cysteine to phenylalanine, the CDR3 consists of 16 amino acids. The entry retains the CDR3 DNA only, 48 bases that are in frame from base 1. The sample belongs to a study of blood T cell repertoires in COVID-19 (dated by TCRdb to the early 2020s). For the wider study: The collaborator samples originated in the United States, Italy and Spain and spanned the acute and convalescent phases of COVID-19. The prospective study material was composed of cDNA or gDNA derived from T cells, B-cell-depleted T cells, or PBMCs. The samples were drawn from the first 160 participants of the ongoing ImmuneRACE study and from under 1,500 subjects provided by 6 global collaborators. The repertoires were released in a freely available public database meant as a resource for research on the immune response to SARS-CoV-2. Where available, HLA class I and class II types were taken from metadata supplied by the sample provider and were not determined by assay-based typing. The dataset comprised deeply sampled blood TCRbeta repertoires from subjects exposed to, actively infected with, or recovered from COVID-19. A de-identified subject ID, COVID-19 status, age in years and sex were almost always included in the sample metadata. What the research found in general, with its limitations: How much clinical and demographic metadata was included differed by source and by participant, and the metadata was provided uncurated.

Each collaborating institution followed its own protocols to collect whole blood in K2EDTA tubes. For TCRbeta analysis, collaborators shipped samples as frozen whole blood, isolated PBMCs, or DNA extracted from either of those sample types. TCRbeta CDR3 regions were amplified from genomic DNA by means of the immunoSEQ Assay, a bias-controlled multiplex PCR. Per the authors' processing: The number of nucleated cells in each sample was estimated from the amplification of reference gene primers within the assay. To quantify the absolute abundance of each unique TCRbeta CDR3 rearrangement, sequence reads were collapsed and filtered. Productive Simpson clonality was computed per sample as the square root of Simpson's diversity index over productive rearrangements. This immuneACCESS table, as held by TCRdb, lists in-frame sequences with V and J called but not all clones. Of the missing ones, under half trace to an unresolved V gene in checked studies; the others have no known cause. The D gene and trimming were derived from the DNA, and the V and J assignments and clone size from that table. Recorded for this sample are about 120,000 clones; 82% of them occurred a single time. The top ten constitute over 10% of the sample.

The specimen was peripheral blood. The chain employs TRBV13 and TRBJ2-2; matching of 7 bases hints at TRBD2 as the D gene. This receptor was taken from a human donor in a cohort sampled during active COVID-19. The nucleotides are TGTGCCAGCGTTCGTCGGGGCGGGGGCAACACCGGGGAGCTGTTTTTT. Its protein reads: CASVRRGGGNTGELFF.